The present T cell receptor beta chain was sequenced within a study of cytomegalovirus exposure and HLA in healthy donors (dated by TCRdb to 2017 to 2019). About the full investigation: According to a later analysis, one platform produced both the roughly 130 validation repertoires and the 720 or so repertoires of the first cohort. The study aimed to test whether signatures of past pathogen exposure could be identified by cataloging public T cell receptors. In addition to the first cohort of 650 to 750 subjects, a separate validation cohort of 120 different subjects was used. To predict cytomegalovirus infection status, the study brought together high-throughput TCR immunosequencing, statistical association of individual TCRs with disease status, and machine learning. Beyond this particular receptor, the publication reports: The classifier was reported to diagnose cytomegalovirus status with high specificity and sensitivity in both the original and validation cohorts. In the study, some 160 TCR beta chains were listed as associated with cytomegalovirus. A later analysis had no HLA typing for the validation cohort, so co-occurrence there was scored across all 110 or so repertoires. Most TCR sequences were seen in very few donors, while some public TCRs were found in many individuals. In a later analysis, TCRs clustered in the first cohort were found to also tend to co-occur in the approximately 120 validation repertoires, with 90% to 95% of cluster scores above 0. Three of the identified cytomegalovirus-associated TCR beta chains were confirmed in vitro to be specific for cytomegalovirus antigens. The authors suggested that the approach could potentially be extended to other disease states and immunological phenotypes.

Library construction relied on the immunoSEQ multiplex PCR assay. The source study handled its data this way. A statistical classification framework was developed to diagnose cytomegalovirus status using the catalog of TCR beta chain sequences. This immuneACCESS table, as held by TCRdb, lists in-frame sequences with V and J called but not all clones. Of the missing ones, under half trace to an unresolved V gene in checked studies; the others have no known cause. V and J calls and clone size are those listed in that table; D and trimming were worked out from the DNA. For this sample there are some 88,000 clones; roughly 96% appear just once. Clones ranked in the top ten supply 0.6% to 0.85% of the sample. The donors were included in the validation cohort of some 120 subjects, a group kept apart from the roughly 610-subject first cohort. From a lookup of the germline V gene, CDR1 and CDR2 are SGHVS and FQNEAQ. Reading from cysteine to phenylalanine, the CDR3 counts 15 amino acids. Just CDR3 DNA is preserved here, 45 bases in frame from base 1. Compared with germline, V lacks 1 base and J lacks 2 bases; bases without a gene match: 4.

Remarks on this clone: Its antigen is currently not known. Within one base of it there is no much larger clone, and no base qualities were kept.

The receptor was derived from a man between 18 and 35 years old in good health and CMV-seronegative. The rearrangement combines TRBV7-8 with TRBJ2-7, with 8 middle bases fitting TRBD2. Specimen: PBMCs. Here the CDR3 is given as CASSLGEAGAYEQYF. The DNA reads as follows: TGTGCCAGCAGCTTAGGGGAAGCGGGAGCCTACGAGCAGTACTTC.